This entry features one T cell receptor (beta chain) sequence. The entry originates in a study of T cell changes during pregnancy in multiple sclerosis. The CDR3 runs to 15 residues. Germline CDR1 and CDR2: SNHLY and FYNNEI. The J segment lost 2 bases and the V segment lost 3 bases, leaving 7 bases of the junction unmatched. Using immunoSEQ multiplex PCR, the repertoire was profiled, and TCRdb retains in-frame clones only, with some absent. The table has 17,000 or so clones, roughly 84% seen once. The sample consisted of CD8+ T cells from peripheral blood mononuclear cells, taken in the third trimester of pregnancy. The chain uses TRBV2 and TRBJ2-7; 7 nucleotides match TRBD2. This TCR came from a female donor in good health, enrolled as a control in a pregnancy study. Written as DNA, the CDR3 is TGTGCCAGCAGTGATTGGGCGGGAGCGACCTACGAGCAGTACTTC. Encoded protein: CASSDWAGATYEQYF.